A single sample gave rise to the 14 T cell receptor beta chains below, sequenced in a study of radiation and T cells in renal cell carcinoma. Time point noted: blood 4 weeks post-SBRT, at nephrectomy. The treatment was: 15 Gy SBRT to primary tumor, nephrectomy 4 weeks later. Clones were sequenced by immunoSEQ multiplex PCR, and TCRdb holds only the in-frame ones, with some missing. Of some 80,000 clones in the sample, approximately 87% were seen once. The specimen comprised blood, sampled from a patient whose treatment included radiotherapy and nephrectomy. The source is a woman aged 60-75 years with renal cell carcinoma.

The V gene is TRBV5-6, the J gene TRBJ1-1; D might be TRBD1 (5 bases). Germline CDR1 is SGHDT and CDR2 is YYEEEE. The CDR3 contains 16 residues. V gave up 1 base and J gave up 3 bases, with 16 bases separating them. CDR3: CASSLSGFGTDTEAFF. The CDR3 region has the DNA TGTGCCAGCAGCTTGTCGGGGTTTGGGACGGACACTGAAGCTTTCTTT.

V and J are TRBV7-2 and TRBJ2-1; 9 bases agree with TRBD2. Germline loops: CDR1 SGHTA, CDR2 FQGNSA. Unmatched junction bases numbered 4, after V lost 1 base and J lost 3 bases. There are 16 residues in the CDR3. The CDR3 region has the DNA TGTGCCAGCAGCTTAGTTCCTAGCGGGATCTACAATGAGCAGTTCTTC. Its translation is CASSLVPSGIYNEQFF.

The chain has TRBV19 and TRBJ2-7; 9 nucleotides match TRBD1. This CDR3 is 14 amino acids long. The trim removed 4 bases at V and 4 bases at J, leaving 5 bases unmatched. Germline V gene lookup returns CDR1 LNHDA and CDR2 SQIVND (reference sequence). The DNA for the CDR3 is TGTGCCAGTAGTAAGACAGGGGGATGGTACGAGCAGTACTTC. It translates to CASSKTGGWYEQYF.

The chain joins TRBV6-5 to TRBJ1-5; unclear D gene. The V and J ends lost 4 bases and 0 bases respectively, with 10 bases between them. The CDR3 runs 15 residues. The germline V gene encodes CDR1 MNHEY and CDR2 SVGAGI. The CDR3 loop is CASSSGLSSNQPQHF. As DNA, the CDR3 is TGTGCCAGCAGTTCCGGGCTGAGTAGCAATCAGCCCCAGCATTTT.

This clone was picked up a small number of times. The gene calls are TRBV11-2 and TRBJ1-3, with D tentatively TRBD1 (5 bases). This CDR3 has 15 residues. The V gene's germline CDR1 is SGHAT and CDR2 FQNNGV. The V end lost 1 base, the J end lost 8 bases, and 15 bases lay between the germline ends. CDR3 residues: CASSLVGTRDDTIYF. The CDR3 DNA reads TGTGCCAGCAGCTTAGTGGGCACCCGGGACGACACCATATATTTT.

CDR3 DNA sequence: TGCGCCAGCAGCGCCGGGACATCCCCAACTAATGAAAAACTGTTTTTT. Protein product: CASSAGTSPTNEKLFF. The chain has TRBV5-1 and TRBJ1-4, with a possible D match to TRBD1 (6 bases). The germline V gene has CDR1 SGHRS and CDR2 YFSETQ. The CDR3 runs 16 residues. Trimming shortened V by 4 bases and J by 0 bases, and 13 bases separated the two germline ends.

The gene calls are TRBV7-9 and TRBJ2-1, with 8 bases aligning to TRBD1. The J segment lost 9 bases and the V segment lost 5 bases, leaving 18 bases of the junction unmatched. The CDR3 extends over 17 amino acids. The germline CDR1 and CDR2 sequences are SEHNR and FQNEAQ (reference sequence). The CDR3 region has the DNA TGTGCCAGCAGCATATTTACCGGGACAGGTGGTGGTGGTGAGCAGTTCTTC. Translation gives CASSIFTGTGGGGEQFF.

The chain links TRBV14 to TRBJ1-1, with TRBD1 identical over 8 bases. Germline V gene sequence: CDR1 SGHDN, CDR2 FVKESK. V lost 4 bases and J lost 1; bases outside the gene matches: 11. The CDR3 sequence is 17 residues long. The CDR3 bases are TGTGCCAGCAGCCTATGGACCCGACAGGGGCCGAACACTGAAGCTTTCTTT. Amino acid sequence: CASSLWTRQGPNTEAFF.

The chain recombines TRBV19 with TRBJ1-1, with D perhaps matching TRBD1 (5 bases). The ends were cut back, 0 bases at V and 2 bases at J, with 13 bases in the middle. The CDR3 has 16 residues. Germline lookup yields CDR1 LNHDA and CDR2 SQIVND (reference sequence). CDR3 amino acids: CASSIERGRSNTEAFF. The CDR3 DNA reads TGTGCCAGTAGTATAGAACGGGGCCGCAGTAACACTGAAGCTTTCTTT.

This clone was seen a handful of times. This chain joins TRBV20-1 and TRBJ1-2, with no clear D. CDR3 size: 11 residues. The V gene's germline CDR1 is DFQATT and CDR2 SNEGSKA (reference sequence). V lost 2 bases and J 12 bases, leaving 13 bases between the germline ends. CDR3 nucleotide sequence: TGCAGTGCTAGATATCCCTCCTCAGACACCTTC. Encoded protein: CSARYPSSDTF.

The CDR3 loop is CASSLFWGLAGNTGELFF. In nucleotides, the CDR3 is TGTGCCAGCAGCTTGTTCTGGGGACTAGCGGGGAACACCGGGGAGCTGTTTTTT. V usage is TRBV5-8 and J usage is TRBJ2-2; 12 positions agree with TRBD2. The CDR3 spans 18 residues. The V and J ends lost 1 base and 1 base, in that order; junction bases with no gene match: 5. Germline V gene lookup returns CDR1 SGHTS and CDR2 YDEGEE.

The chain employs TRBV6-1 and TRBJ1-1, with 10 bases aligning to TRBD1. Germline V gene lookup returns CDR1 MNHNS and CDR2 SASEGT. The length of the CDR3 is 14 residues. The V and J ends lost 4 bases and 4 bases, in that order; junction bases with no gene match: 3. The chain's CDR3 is CASSATGGSTEAFF. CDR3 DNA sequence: TGTGCCAGCAGTGCGACAGGGGGCAGCACTGAAGCTTTCTTT.

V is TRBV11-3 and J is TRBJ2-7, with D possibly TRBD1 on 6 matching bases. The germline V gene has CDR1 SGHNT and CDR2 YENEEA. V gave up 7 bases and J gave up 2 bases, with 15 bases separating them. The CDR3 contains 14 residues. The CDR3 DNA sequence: TGTGCCAGCACCTTGGACAGTCCGGCCTACGAGCAGTACTTC. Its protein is CASTLDSPAYEQYF.

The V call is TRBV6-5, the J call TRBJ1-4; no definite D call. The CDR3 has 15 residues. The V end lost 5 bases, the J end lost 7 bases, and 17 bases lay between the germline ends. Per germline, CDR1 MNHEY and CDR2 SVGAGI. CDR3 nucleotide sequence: TGTGCCAGCAGTCCTGCAGTGACTGGTGGTGAAAAACTGTTTTTT. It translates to CASSPAVTGGEKLFF.